This T cell receptor beta chain was identified in a study of blood T cell repertoires in COVID-19. Profiled with immunoSEQ multiplex PCR; TCRdb holds only in-frame clones, not every one. The sample shows 310,000 or so clones, approximately 83% of them seen only once. The CDR3 has 15 residues. Germline values: CDR1 MGHRA, CDR2 YSYEKL. V was clipped by 0 bases and J by 1 base, with 9 bases between them. This clonotype was obtained from a woman aged 25 to 45 who had recovered from COVID-19. The gene calls are TRBV4-1 and TRBJ1-1, with a tentative D call TRBD1 (6 bases). The sequencing sample was made of peripheral blood. CDR3 region: CASSQDAGANTEAFF. In nucleotides, the CDR3 is TGCGCCAGCAGCCAAGATGCGGGGGCGAACACTGAAGCTTTCTTT.